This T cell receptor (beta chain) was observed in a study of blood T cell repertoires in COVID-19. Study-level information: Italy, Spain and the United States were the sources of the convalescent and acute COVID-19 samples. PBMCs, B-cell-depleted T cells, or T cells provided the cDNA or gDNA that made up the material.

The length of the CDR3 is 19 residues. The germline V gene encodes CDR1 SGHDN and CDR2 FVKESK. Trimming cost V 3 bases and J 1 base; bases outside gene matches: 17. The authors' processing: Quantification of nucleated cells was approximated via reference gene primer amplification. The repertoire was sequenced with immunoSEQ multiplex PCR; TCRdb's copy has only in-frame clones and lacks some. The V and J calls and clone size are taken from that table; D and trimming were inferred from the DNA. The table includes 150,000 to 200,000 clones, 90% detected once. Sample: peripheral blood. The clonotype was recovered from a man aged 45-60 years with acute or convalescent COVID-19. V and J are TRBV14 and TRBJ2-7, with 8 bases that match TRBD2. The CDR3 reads CASSHVSGIIRVDSYEQYF. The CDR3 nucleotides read TGTGCCAGCAGCCACGTTAGCGGGATAATCAGAGTAGATTCCTACGAGCAGTACTTC. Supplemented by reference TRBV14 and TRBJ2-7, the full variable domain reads EAGVTQFPSHSVIEKGQTVTLRCDPISGHDNLYWYRRVMGKEIKFLLHFVKESKQDESGMPNNRFLAERTGGTYSTLKVQPAELEDSGVYFCASSHVSGIIRVDSYEQYFGPGTRLTVT.